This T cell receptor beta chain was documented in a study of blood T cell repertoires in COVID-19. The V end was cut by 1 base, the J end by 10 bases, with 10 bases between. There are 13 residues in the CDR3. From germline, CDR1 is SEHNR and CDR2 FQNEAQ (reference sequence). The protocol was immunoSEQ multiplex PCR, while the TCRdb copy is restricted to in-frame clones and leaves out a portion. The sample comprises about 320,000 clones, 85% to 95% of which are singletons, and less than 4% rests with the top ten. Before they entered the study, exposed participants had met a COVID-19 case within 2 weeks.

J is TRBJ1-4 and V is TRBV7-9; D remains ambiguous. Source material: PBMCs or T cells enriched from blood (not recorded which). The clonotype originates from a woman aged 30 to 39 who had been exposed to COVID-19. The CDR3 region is CASSLDWAGKLFF. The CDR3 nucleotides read TGTGCCAGCAGCTTAGATTGGGCCGGAAAACTGTTTTTT. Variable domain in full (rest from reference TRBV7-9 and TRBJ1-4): DTGVSQNPRHKITKRGQNVTFRCDPISEHNRLYWYRQTLGQGPEFLTYFQNEAQLEKSRLLSDRFSAERPKGSFSTLEIQRTEQGDSAMYLCASSLDWAGKLFFGSGTQLSVL.